The 5 T cell receptor beta chains below all came from one sample that was sequenced in a study of shared clonotypes between healthy human individuals. Here immunoSEQ multiplex PCR was the method, and the copy in TCRdb shows in-frame clones only, minus some. The repertoire holds 550,000 to 800,000 clones, with 74% as singletons. Sequenced: memory CD4+ T cells sorted from blood. As for subset: CD45RA-negative fraction. These TCRs come from a woman aged 25 to 39 in good health.

This clone was counted between two and nine times. The gene calls are TRBV2 and TRBJ2-5; 12 bases fit TRBD2. The V and J ends lost 7 bases and 1 base, in that order; junction bases with no gene match: 10. Germline CDR1 reads SNHLY; CDR2 reads FYNNEI. This CDR3 is 17 amino acids long. CDR3 sequence (DNA): TGTGCCAGCAAGGGGGGACTAGCGGGTTCACTCCAAGAGACCCAGTACTTC. Its protein is CASKGGLAGSLQETQYF.

This clone was counted at least ten times. The genes are TRBV5-1 and TRBJ2-7, with 13 bases identical to TRBD2. The CDR3 has 15 residues. Unmatched junction bases numbered 8, after V lost 4 bases and J lost 7 bases. Germline CDR1 SGHRS, CDR2 YFSETQ. This CDR3 is CASSIGLAGVGEQYF. The CDR3 DNA follows: TGCGCCAGCAGCATAGGACTAGCGGGAGTGGGAGAGCAGTACTTC.

Only a few counts were recorded for this clone. The chain links TRBV4-1 to TRBJ1-2, with D hard to call. The CDR3 loop spans 15 amino acids. V lost 1 base to trimming and J lost 5 bases, with 14 bases between them. Germline values: CDR1 MGHRA, CDR2 YSYEKL. In nucleotides, the CDR3 is TGCGCCAGCAGCCAAGTAAGAGTATCGGGGTATGGCTACACCTTC. Its protein is CASSQVRVSGYGYTF.

V usage is TRBV7-4 and J usage is TRBJ2-7, with a weak D call TRBD2 (6 bases). Looked up from germline, CDR1 is SGHVT and CDR2 is SQSDAQ. There are 18 residues in the CDR3. Trimming removed 4 bases from V and 3 bases from J, with 25 bases in between. CDR3 amino acids: CASSWGGAAGAVGYEQYF. Here the CDR3 DNA reads TGTGCCAGCAGCTGGGGCGGGGCAGCCGGGGCCGTGGGCTACGAGCAGTACTTC.

The V gene is TRBV27, the J gene TRBJ1-5; tentative D call: TRBD1 (6 bases). Germline lookup yields CDR1 MNHEY and CDR2 SMNVEV (reference sequence). The CDR3 sequence is 14 residues long. Trimming removed 5 bases from V and 3 bases from J, with 11 bases in between. CDR3 DNA sequence: TGTGCCAGCAGTGTGTACAGGGACAATCAGCCCCAGCATTTT. It is translated as CASSVYRDNQPQHF.